A selection of T cell receptor beta chains follows, all from one sample in a study of early T cells in non-severe SARS-CoV-2 infection. TCRdb analysed the 5' RACE reads with MiXCR anew, one entry per CDR3 protein. The table lists around 60,000 distinct CDR3 sequences, 20% of them singletons. Sequenced material: whole blood, taken at baseline. These receptors were obtained from an adult who was a healthcare worker with PCR-confirmed SARS-CoV-2 infection or an uninfected control (not recorded which). Both conserved end residues are trimmed from each CDR3.

v_gene	j_gene	CDR3aa
TRBV18	TRBJ2-3	ASSPLAGKGTDTQY
TRBV2	TRBJ2-3	ASSDPSGGLGTDTQY
TRBV6-5	TRBJ1-2	ASSPRQGSGYT
TRBV11-2	TRBJ1-3	ASSLGVIGNTIY
TRBV7-9	TRBJ2-7	ASSFSGDHEQY
TRBV7-2	TRBJ1-5	ASSLVGHYSNQPQH
TRBV20-1	TRBJ2-3	SARDGSASEDTQY
TRBV7-3	TRBJ2-3	ASSSSGDADTQY
TRBV5-1	TRBJ1-1	ASSIRANTEAF
TRBV5-1	TRBJ2-5	ASTTGPKETQY
TRBV5-1	TRBJ2-3	ASRGVVTDTQY
TRBV2	TRBJ2-5	ASSETSGGAGGTQY
TRBV7-9	TRBJ2-5	ASSSTDTPQETQY
TRBV5-1	TRBJ2-2	ASSVALAGAGELF
TRBV19	TRBJ2-1	ATQSGQEYNEQF
TRBV12-3/TRBV12-4	TRBJ1-1	ASSRTGMNTEAF
TRBV2	TRBJ1-1	ASSGQFNTEAF
TRBV20-1	TRBJ2-7	SARAPVTYEQY
TRBV6-1	TRBJ1-5	ASSGGGAGQPQH
TRBV13	TRBJ1-1	ASPWFGDRVDTEAF
TRBV12-3/TRBV12-4	TRBJ2-2	ASSSGQLTGELF
TRBV7-8	TRBJ1-1	ASSFTLPTRLNTEAF
TRBV11-2	TRBJ2-1	ASSLPRTRDNEQF
TRBV24-1	TRBJ2-1	ATAGGGKEEQF
TRBV10-1	TRBJ2-5	ASSDGSSAETQY
TRBV29-1	TRBJ2-5	SVEGGGSQETQY
TRBV15	TRBJ2-5	ATSREGGTQY
TRBV29-1	TRBJ2-5	SVAGTSGETQY
TRBV2	TRBJ2-2	ASRQQGDTGELF
TRBV29-1	TRBJ2-1	SGHLAIYNEQF
TRBV3-1	TRBJ1-5	ASSQEGGSNQPQH
TRBV7-6	TRBJ2-4	ASSLEGGSRLWY
TRBV29-1	TRBJ1-3	SVKGSGNTIY
TRBV2	TRBJ1-4	ASSEEGLYKKLF
TRBV28	TRBJ2-2	ASTLVGTGELF
TRBV20-1	TRBJ2-7	SASSTSGGGYEQY
TRBV4-1	TRBJ1-5	ASSQGASRSQPQH
TRBV12-3/TRBV12-4	TRBJ2-2	ASSSLGGELF
TRBV7-9	TRBJ1-2	ASSPRGLRGDGYT
TRBV24-1	TRBJ2-5	ATSATGEETQY
TRBV20-1	TRBJ2-5	SASYSGGATQETQY
TRBV2	TRBJ1-1	ASKGTRELTEAF
TRBV12-2	TRBJ1-3	ASRLVRRAERNTIY
TRBV7-2	TRBJ2-1	ASSLGGSLTYNEQF
TRBV10-3	TRBJ2-7	AISESVLDYEQY
TRBV24-1	TRBJ2-3	ATSGGAPGITDTQY
TRBV12-3/TRBV12-4	TRBJ1-5	ASSFAHRLPQH
TRBV5-4	TRBJ2-5	ASSLQGVKTQN
TRBV20-1	TRBJ1-5	SARDGTTPGGNQPQH
TRBV25-1	TRBJ1-1	ASSELGMNTEAF
TRBV6-1	TRBJ1-1	ASREQGRTEAF
TRBV11-2	TRBJ1-6	ASSLAFNSPLH
TRBV12-3/TRBV12-4	TRBJ1-1	ASCSGTTNTEAF
TRBV11-2	TRBJ2-3	ASSLVSGGALSTDTQY
TRBV3-1	TRBJ1-1	ASSSGGSSNTEAF
TRBV18	TRBJ1-1	ASSPQQMNTEAF